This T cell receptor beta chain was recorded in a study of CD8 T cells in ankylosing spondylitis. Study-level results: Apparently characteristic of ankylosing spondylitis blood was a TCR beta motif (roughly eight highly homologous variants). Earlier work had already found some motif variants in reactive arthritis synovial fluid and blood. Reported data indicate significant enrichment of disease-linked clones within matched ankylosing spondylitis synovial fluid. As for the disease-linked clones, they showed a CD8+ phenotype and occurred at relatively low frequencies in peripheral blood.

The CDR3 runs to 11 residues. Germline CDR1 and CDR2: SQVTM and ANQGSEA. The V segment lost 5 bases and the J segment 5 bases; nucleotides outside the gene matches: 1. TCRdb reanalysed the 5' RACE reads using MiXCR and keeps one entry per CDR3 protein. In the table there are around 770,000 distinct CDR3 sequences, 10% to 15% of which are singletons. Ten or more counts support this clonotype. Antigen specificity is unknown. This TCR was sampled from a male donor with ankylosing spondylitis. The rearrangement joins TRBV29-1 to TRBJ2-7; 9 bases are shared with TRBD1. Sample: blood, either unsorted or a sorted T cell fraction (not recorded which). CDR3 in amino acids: CSVRTGDEQYF. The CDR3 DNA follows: TGCAGCGTTCGGACAGGGGACGAGCAGTACTTC.